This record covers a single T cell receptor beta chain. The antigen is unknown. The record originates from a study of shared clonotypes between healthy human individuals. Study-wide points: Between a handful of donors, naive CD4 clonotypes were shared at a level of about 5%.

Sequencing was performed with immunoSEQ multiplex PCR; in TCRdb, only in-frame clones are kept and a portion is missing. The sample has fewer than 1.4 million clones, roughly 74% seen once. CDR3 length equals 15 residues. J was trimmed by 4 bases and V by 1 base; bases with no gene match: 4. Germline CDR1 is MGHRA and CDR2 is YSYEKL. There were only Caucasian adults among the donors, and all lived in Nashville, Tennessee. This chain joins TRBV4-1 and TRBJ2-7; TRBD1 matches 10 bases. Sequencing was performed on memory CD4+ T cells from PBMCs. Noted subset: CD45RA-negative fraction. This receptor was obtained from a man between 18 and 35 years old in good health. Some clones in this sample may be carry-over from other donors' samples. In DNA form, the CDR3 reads TGCGCCAGCAGCCAAGGTGACAGGGGGCCGTACGAGCAGTACTTC. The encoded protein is CASSQGDRGPYEQYF.